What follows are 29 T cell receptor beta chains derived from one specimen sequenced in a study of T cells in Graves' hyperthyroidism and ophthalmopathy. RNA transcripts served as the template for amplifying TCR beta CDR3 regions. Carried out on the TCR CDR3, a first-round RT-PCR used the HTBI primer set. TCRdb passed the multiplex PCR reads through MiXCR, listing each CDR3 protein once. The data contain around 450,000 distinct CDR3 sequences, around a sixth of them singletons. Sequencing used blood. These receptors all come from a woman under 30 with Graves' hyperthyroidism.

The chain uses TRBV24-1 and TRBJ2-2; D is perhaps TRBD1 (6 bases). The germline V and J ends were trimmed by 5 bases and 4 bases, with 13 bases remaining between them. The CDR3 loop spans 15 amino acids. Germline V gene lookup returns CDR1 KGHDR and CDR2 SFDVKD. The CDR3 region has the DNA TGTGCCACCAGTGGGAGGCAGGGGACCACCGGGGAGCTGTTTTTT. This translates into CATSGRQGTTGELFF.

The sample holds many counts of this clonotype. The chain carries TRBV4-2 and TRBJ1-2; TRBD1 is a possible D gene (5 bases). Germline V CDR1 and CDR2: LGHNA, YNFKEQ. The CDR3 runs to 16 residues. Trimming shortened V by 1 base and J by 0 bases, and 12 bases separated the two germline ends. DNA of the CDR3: TGTGCCAGCAGCCAAGCCTCCGACAGACCTAACTATGGCTACACCTTC. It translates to CASSQASDRPNYGYTF.

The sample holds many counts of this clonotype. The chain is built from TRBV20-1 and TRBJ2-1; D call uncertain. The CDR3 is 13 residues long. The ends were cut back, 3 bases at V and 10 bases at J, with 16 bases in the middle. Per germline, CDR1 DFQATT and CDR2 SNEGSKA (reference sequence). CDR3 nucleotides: TGCAGTGCTAGGAGCCCTCTGGCTGGAGAGCAGTTCTTC. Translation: CSARSPLAGEQFF.

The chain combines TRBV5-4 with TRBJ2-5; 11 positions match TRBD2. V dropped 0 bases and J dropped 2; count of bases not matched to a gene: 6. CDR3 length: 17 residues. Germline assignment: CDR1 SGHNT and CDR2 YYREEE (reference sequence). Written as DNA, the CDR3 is TGTGCCAGCAGCTTGGCCGCCACTAGCGGGGGTCAAGAGACCCAGTACTTC. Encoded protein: CASSLAATSGGQETQYF.

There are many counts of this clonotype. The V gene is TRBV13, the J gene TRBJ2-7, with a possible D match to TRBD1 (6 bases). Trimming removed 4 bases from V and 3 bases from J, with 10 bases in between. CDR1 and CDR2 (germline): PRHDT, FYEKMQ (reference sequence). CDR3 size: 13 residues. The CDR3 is CASSSDRNYEQYF. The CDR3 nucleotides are TGTGCCAGCAGCTCAGACAGGAACTACGAGCAGTACTTC.

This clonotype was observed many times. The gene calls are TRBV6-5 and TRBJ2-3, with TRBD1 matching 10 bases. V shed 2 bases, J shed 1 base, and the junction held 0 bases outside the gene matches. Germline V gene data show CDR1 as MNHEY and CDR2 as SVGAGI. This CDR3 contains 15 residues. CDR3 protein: CASSYGQGGTDTQYF. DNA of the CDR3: TGTGCCAGCAGTTACGGACAGGGGGGCACAGATACGCAGTATTTT.

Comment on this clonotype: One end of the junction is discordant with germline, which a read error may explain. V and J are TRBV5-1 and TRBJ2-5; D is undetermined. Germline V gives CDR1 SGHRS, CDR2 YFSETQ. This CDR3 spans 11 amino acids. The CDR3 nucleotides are TGTGCCAGCCCTATGGGAGAGACCCAGTACTTC. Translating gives CASPMGETQYF.

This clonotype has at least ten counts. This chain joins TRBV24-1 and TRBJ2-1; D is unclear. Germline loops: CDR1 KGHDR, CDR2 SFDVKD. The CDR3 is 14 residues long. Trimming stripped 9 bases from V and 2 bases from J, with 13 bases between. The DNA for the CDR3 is TGTGCCACCCAGCCCGAGCCACCCTACAATGAGCAGTTCTTC. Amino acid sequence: CATQPEPPYNEQFF.

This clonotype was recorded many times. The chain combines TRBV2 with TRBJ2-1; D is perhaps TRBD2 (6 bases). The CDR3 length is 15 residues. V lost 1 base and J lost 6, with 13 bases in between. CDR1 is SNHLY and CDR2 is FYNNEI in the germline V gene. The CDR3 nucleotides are TGTGCCAGCAGTGAAGGCGGGATTTTGGGCAATGAGCAGTTCTTC. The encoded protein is CASSEGGILGNEQFF. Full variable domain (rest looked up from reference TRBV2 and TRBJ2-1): EPEVTQTPSHQVTQMGQEVILRCVPISNHLYFYWYRQILGQKVEFLVSFYNNEISEKSEIFDDQFSVERPDGSNFTLKIRSTKLEDSAMYFCASSEGGILGNEQFFGPGTRLTVL.

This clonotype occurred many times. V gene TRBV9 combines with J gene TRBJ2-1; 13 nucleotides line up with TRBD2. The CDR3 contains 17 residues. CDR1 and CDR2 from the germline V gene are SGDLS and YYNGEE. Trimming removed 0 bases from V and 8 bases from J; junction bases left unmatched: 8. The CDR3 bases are TGTGCCAGCAGCGTAGTAGGACTAGCGGGAGAGTTGGATGAGCAGTTCTTC. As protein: CASSVVGLAGELDEQFF. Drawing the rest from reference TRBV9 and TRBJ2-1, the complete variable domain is DSGVTQTPKHLITATGQRVTLRCSPRSGDLSVYWYQQSLDQGLQFLIQYYNGEERAKGNILERFSAQQFPDLHSELNLSSLELGDSALYFCASSVVGLAGELDEQFFGPGTRLTVL.

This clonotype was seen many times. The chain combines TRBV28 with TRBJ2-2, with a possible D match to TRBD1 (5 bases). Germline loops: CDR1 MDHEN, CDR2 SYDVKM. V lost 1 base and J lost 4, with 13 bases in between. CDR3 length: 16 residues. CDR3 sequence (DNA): TGTGCCAGCAGTTTATACACAGGTTTCGGCACCGGGGAGCTGTTTTTT. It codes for CASSLYTGFGTGELFF.

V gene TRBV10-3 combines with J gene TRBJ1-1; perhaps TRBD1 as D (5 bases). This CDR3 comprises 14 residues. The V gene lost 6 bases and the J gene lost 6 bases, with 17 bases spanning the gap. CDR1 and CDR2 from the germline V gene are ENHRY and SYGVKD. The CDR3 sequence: CAIRRDPEDAEAFF. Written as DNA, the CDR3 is TGTGCCATCAGGAGGGACCCGGAGGACGCTGAAGCTTTCTTT.

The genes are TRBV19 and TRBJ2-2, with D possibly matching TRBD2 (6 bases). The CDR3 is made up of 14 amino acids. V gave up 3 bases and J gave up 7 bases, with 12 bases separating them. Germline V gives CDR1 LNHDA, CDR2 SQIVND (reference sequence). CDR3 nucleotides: TGTGCCAGTAGTATTCCCCCGGGAGTCGGGGAGCTGTTTTTT. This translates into CASSIPPGVGELFF.

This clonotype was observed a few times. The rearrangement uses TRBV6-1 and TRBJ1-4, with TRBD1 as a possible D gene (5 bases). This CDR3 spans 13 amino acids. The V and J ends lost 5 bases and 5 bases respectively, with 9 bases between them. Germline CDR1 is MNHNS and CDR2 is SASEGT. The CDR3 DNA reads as TGTGCCAGCAGTCTGACAGAAAATGAAAAACTGTTTTTT. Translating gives CASSLTENEKLFF.

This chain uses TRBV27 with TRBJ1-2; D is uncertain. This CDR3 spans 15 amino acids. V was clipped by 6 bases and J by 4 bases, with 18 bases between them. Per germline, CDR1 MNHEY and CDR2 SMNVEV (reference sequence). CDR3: CASSPGVRGIYGYTF. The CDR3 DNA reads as TGTGCCAGCAGCCCCGGGGTCCGAGGGATCTATGGCTACACCTTC.

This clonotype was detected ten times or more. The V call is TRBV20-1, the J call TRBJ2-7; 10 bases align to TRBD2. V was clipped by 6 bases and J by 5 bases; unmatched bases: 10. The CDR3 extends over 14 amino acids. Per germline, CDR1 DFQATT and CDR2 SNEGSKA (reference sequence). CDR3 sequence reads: CSAHPGTSDHEQYF. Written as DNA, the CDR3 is TGCAGTGCCCACCCCGGGACTAGCGACCACGAGCAGTACTTC.

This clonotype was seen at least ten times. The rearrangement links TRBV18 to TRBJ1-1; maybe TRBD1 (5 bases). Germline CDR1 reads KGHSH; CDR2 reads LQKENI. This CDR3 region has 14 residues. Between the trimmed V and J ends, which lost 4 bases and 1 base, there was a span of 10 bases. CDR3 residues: CASSLTDTNTEAFF. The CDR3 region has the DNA TGTGCCAGCTCACTGACAGATACGAACACTGAAGCTTTCTTT.

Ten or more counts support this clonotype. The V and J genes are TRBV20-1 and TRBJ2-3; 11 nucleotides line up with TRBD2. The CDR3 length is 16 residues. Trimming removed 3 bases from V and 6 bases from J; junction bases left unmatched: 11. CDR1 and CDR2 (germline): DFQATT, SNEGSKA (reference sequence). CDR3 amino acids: CSASPLAGGPRDTQYF. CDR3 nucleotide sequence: TGCAGTGCTAGCCCCTTAGCGGGAGGGCCAAGGGATACGCAGTATTTT.

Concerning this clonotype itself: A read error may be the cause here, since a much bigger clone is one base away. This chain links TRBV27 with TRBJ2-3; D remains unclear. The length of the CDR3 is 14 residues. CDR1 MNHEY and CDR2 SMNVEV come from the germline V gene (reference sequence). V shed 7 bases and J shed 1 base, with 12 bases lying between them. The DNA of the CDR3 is TGTGCCAGCATTTCCCCCCGCGGCACAGATACGCAGTATTTT. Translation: CASISPRGTDTQYF.

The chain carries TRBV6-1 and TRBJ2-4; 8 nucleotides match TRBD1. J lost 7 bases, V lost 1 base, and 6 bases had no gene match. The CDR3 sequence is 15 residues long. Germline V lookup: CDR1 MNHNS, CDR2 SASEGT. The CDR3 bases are TGTGCCAGCAGTGAAGAGGCAGGGGGCGGGAACATTCAGTACTTC. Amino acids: CASSEEAGGGNIQYF.

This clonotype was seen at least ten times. Here the CDR3 DNA reads TGTGCCAGCAGCGCAGACGCGCGTCAGCCCCAGCATTTT. Translating it yields CASSADARQPQHF. The J gene is TRBJ1-5, the V gene TRBV7-2; no clear D. The CDR3 extends over 13 amino acids. Germline V CDR1 and CDR2: SGHTA, FQGNSA. Trimming took off 5 bases at V and 6 bases at J, with 11 bases between the two ends.

The CDR3 sequence: CSARDPLAGGPLKQETQYF. CDR3 in DNA: TGCAGTGCTAGAGATCCCCTAGCGGGAGGGCCCCTTAAGCAAGAGACCCAGTACTTC. The V and J genes are TRBV20-1 and TRBJ2-5, with 12 bases lining up with TRBD2. V shed 0 bases, J shed 2 bases, and the junction held 13 bases outside the gene matches. Per germline, CDR1 DFQATT and CDR2 SNEGSKA (reference sequence). The CDR3 length is 19 residues.

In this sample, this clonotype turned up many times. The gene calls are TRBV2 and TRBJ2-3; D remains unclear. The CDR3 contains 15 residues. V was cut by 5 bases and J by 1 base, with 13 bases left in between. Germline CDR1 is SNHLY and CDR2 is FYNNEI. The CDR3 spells CASSLTRPGTDTQYF. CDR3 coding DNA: TGTGCCAGCAGTTTGACTCGTCCTGGCACAGATACGCAGTATTTT.

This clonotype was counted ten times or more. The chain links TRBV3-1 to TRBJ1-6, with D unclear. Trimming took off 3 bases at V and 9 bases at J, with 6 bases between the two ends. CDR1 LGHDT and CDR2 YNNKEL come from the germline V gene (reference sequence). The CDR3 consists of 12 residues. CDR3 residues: CASSQAGSPLHF. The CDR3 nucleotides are TGTGCCAGCAGCCAGGCGGGTTCACCCCTCCACTTT.

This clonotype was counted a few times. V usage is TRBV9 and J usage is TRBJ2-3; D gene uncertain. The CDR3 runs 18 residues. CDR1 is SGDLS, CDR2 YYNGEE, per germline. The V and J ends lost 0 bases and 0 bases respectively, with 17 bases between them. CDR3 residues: CASSVATSLARSTDTQYF. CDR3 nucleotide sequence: TGTGCCAGCAGCGTAGCGACCTCTCTGGCGCGGAGCACAGATACGCAGTATTTT.

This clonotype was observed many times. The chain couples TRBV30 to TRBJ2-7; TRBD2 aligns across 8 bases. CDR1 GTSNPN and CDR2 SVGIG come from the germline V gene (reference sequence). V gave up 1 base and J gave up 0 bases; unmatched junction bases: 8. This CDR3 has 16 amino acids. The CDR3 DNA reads TGTGCCTGGAGTGGGAGACTAGCGCTGAGCTCCTACGAGCAGTACTTC. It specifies CAWSGRLALSSYEQYF.

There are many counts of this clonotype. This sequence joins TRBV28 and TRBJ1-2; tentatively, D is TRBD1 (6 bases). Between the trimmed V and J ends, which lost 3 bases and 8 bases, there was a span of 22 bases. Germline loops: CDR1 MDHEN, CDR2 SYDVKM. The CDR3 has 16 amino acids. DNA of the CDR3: TGTGCCAGCAGTTTGCCCACCCGGCGGGGGGCTGGGGGCTACACCTTC. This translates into CASSLPTRRGAGGYTF.

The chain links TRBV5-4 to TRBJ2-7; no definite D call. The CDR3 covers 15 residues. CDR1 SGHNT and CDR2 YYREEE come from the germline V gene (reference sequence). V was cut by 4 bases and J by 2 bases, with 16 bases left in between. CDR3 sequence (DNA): TGTGCCAGCAGCGCTCGCCGTGGAAGTACCTACGAGCAGTACTTC. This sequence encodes CASSARRGSTYEQYF.

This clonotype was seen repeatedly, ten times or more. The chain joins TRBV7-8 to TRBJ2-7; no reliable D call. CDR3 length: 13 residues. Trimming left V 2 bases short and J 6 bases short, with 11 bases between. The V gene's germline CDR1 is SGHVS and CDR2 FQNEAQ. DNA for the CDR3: TGTGCCAGCAGCTTACCCAGATCCCGCGAGCAGTACTTC. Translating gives CASSLPRSREQYF. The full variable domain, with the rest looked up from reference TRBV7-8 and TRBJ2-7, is GAGVSQSPRYKVAKRGQDVALRCDPISGHVSLFWYQQALGQGPEFLTYFQNEAQLDKSGLPSDRFFAERPEGSVSTLKIQRTQQEDSAVYLCASSLPRSREQYFGPGTRLTVT.